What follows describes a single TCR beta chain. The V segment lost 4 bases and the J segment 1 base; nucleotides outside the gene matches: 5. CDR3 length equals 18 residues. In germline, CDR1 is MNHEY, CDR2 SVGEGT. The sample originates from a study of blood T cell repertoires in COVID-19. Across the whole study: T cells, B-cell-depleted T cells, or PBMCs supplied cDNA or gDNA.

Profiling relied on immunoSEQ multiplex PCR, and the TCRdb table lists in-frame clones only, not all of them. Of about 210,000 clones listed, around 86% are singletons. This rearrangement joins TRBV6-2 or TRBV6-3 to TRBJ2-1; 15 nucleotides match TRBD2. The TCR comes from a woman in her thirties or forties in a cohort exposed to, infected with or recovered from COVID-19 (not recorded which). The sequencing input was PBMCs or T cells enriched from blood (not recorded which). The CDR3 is CASSWTSGRVQSYNEQFF. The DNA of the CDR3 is TGTGCCAGCAGTTGGACTAGCGGGAGGGTCCAGTCCTACAATGAGCAGTTCTTC.